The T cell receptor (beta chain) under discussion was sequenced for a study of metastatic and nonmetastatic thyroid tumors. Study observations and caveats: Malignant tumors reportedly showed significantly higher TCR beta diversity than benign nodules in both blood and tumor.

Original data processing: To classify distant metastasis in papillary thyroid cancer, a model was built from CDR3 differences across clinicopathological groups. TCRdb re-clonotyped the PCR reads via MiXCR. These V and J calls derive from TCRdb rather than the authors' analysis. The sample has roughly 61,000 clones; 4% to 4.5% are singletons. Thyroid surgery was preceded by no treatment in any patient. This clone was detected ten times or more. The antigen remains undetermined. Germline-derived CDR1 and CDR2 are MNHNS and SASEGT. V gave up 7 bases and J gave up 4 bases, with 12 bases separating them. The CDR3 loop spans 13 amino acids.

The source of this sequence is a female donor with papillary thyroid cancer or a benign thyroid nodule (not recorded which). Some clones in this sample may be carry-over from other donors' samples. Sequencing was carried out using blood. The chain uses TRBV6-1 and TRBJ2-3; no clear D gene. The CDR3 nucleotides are TGTGCCAGCAAGAACCGAAACGCAGATACGCAGTATTTT. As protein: CASKNRNADTQYF.